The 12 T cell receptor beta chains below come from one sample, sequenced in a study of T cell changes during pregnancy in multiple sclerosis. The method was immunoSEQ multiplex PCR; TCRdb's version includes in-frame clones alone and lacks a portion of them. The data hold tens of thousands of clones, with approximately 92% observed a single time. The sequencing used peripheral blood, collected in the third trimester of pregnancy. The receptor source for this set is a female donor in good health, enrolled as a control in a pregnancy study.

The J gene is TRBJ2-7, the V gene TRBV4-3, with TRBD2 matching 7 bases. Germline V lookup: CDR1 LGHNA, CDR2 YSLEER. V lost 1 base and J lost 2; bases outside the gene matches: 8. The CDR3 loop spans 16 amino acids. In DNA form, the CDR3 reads TGCGCCAGCAGCCAAGCCTTAGACCGGGGGGCCTACGAGCAGTACTTC. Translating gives CASSQALDRGAYEQYF.

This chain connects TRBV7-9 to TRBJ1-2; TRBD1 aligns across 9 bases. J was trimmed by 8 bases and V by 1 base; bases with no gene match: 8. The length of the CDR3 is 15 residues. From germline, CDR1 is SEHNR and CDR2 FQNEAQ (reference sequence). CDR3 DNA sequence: TGTGCCAGCAGCTTAGGTCGTGGGACAGGGCAGGGCTACACCTTC. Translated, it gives CASSLGRGTGQGYTF.

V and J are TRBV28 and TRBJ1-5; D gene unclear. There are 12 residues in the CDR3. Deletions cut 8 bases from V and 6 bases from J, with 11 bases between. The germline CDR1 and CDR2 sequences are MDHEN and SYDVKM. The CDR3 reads CASAEGSQPQHF. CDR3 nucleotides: TGTGCCAGCGCGGAGGGCAGTCAGCCCCAGCATTTT.

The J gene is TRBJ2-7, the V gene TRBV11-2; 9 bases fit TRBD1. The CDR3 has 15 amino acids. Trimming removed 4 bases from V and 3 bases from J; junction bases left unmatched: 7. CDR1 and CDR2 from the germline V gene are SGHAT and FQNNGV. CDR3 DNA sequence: TGTGCCAGCAGCTGGGTCGACAGGGGGAACTACGAGCAGTACTTC. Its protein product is CASSWVDRGNYEQYF.

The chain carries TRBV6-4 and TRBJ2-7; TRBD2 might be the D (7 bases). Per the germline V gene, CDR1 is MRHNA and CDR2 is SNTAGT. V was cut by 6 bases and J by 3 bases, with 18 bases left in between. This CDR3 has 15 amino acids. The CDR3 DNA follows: TGTGCCAGCAGCGCCTCGGGGGGCAGTGGCTACGAGCAGTACTTC. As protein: CASSASGGSGYEQYF.

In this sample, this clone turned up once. CDR3 nucleotides: TGTGCCAGCAGCCAAGAGGGGGCTGAGCAGTTCTTC. It is translated as CASSQEGAEQFF. The chain couples TRBV7-3 to TRBJ2-1; 7 nucleotides line up with TRBD1. The CDR3 has 12 residues. V shed 5 bases, J shed 9 bases, and the junction held 4 bases outside the gene matches. Germline assignment: CDR1 SGHTA and CDR2 FQGTGA.

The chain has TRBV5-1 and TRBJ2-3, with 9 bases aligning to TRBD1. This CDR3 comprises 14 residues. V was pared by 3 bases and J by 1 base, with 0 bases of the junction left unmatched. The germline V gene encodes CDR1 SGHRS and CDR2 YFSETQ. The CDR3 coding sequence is TGCGCCAGCAGCTGGACAGGGGGCACAGATACGCAGTATTTT. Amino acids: CASSWTGGTDTQYF. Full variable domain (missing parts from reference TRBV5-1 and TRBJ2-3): KAGVTQTPRYLIKTRGQQVTLSCSPISGHRSVSWYQQTPGQGLQFLFEYFSETQRNKGNFPGRFSGRQFSNSRSEMNVSTLELGDSALYLCASSWTGGTDTQYFGPGTRLTVL.

CDR3 protein: CASRSAQDRDYSPLHF. The DNA of the CDR3 is TGCGCCAGCAGATCCGCCCAGGACAGGGATTATTCACCCCTCCACTTT. V is TRBV5-1 and J is TRBJ1-6; 8 bases map to TRBD1. Trimming cost V 5 bases and J 8 bases; bases outside gene matches: 12. This CDR3 has 16 residues. CDR1 is SGHRS, CDR2 YFSETQ, per germline.

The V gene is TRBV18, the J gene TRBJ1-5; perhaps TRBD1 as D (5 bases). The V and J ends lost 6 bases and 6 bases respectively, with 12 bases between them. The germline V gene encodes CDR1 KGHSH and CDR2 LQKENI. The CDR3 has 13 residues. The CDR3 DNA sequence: TGTGCCAGCTCCCCGGACACCCCTCAGCCCCAGCATTTT. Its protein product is CASSPDTPQPQHF. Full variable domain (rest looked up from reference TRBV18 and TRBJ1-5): NAGVMQNPRHLVRRRGQEARLRCSPMKGHSHVYWYRQLPEEGLKFMVYLQKENIIDESGMPKERFSAEFPKEGPSILRIQQVVRGDSAAYFCASSPDTPQPQHFGDGTRLSIL.

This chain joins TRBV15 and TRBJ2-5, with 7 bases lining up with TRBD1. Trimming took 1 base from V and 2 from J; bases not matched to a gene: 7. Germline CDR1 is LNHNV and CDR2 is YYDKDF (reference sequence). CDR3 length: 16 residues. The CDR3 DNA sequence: TGTGCCACCAGCAGAGGAACGGGCAGGGGGCAAGAGACCCAGTACTTC. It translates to CATSRGTGRGQETQYF.

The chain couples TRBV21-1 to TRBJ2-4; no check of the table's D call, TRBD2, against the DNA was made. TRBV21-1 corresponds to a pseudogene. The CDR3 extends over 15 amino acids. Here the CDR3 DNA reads TGTGCCAGCCCAACTAGCGGGAAGGCCAAAAACATTCAGTACTTC. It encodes CASPTSGKAKNIQYF.

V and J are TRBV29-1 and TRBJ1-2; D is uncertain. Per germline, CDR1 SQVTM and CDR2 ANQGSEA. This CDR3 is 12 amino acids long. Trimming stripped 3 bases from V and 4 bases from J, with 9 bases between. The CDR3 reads CSVDEDFYGYTF. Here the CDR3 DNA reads TGCAGCGTTGATGAGGATTTCTATGGCTACACCTTC.